This entry describes one TCR beta chain. Its antigen remains unidentified. The TCR beta cDNA libraries carried unique molecular identifiers. With roughly 1 to 11 million T cells as the source, about half a million cDNA molecules resulted. MiXCR was run by TCRdb on the PCR reads, yielding one entry per CDR3 protein. The sample includes around 400,000 distinct CDR3 sequences, over 30% seen only once; the top ten take roughly 8.2%. This entry belongs to a study of post-analysis software for immune sequencing data. At the level of the study: Recorded subtypes: relapsing-remitting, secondary progressive, progressive-relapsing; some patients unannotated.

General study results and limits: A significant reduction in normalized Chao1 diversity was observed in multiple sclerosis patients versus controls. With TRBV5-6, TRBV5-1 and TRBV20-1 included, a handful of TRBV segments were more frequent in patients than in controls.

This CDR3 spans 16 amino acids. V lost 4 bases, J lost 4 bases, and 19 bases lay in between. From germline, CDR1 is SEHNR and CDR2 FQNEAQ (reference sequence). This rearrangement joins TRBV7-9 to TRBJ2-5; D uncertain. The specimen was blood. The clonotype originates from a girl aged 2-10 years with multiple sclerosis. CDR3: CASSSTALTERETQYF. The CDR3 DNA reads TGTGCCAGCAGCTCGACGGCCTTGACGGAACGAGAGACCCAGTACTTC.